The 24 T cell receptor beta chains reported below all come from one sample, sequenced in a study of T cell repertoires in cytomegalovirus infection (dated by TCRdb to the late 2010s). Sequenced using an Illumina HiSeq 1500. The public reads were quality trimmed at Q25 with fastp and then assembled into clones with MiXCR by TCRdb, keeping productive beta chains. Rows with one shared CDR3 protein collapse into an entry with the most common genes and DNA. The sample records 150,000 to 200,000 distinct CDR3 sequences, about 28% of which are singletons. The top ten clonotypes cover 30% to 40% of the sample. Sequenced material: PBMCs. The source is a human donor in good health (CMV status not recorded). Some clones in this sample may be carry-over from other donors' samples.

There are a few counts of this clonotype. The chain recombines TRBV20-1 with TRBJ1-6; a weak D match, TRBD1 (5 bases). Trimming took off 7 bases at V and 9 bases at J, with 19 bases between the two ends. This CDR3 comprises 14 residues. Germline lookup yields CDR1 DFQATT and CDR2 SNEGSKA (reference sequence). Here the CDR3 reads CSVAMRGRGSPLHF. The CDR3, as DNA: TGCAGTGTGGCCATGAGGGGACGGGGTTCACCCCTCCACTTT.

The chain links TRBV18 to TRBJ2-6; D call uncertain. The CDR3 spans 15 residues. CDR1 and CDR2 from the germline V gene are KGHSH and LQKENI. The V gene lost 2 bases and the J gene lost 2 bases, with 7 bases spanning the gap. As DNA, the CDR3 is TGTGCCAGCTCACCAGGAATCACTGGGGCCAACGTCCTGACTTTC. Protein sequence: CASSPGITGANVLTF.

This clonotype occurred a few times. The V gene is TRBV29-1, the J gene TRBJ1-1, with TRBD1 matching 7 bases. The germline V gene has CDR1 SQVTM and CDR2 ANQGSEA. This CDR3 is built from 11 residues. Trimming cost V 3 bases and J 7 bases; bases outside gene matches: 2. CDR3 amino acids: CSVEAGGEAFF. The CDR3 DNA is TGCAGCGTTGAGGCAGGGGGTGAAGCTTTCTTT.

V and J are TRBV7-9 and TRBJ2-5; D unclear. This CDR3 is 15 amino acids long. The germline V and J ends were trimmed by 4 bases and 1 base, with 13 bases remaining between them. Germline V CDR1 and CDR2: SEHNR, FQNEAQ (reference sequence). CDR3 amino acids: CASSSYDFFQETQYF. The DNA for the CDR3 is TGTGCCAGCAGCTCATACGACTTCTTCCAAGAGACCCAGTACTTC.

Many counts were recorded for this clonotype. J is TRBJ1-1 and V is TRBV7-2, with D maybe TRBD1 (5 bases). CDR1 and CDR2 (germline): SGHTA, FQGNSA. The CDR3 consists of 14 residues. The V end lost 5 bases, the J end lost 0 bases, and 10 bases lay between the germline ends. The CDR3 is CASSAGPLNTEAFF. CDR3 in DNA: TGTGCCAGCAGCGCGGGACCCTTGAACACTGAAGCTTTCTTT.

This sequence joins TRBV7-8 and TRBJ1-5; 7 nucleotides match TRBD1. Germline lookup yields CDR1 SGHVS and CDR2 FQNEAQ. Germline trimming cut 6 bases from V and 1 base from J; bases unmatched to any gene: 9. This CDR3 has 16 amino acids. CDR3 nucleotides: TGTGCCAGCAGTAAATACGCGGGACAGAGCAATCAGCCCCAGCATTTT. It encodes CASSKYAGQSNQPQHF.

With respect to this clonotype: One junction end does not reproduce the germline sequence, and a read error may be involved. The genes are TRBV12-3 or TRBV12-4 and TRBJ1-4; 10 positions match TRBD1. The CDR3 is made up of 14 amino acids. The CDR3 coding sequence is TGTGCCAGCAGACGGACAGGGGGTAATGCAAAACTGTTTTTT. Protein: CASRRTGGNAKLFF.

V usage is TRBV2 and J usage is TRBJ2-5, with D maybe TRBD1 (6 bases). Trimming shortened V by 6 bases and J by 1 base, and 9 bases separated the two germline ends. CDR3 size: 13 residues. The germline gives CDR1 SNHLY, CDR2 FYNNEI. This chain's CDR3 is CASSGQLQETQYF. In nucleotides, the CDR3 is TGTGCCAGCAGCGGACAGCTCCAAGAGACCCAGTACTTC.

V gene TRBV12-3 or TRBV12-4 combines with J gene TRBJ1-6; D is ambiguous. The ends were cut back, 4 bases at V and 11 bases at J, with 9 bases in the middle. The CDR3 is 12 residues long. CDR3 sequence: CASSSPNTPLHF. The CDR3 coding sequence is TGTGCCAGCAGTTCTCCCAATACACCCCTCCACTTT.

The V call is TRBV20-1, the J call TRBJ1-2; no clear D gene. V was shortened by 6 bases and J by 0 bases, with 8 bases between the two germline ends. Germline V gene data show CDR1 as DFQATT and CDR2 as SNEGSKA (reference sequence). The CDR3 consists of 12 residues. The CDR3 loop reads CSALRANYGYTF. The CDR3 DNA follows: TGCAGTGCCCTAAGAGCTAACTATGGCTACACCTTC.

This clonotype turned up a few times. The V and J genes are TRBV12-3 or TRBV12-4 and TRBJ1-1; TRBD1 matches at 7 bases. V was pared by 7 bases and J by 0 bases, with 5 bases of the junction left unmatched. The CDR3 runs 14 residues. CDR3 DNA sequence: TGTGCCAGCACTATTGGGACAGTGAACACTGAAGCTTTCTTT. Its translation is CASTIGTVNTEAFF.

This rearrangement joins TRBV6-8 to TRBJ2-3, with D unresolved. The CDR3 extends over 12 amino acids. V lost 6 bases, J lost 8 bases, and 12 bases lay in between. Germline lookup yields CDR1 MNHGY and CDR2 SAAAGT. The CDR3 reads CASSLPPGTQYF. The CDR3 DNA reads TGTGCCAGCAGCCTCCCCCCGGGTACGCAGTATTTT.

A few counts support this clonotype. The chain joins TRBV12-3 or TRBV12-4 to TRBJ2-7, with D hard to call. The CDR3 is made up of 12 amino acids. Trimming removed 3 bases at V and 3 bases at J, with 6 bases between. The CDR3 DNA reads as TGTGCCAGCAGTTTCCACAGCTACGAGCAGTACTTC. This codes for CASSFHSYEQYF.

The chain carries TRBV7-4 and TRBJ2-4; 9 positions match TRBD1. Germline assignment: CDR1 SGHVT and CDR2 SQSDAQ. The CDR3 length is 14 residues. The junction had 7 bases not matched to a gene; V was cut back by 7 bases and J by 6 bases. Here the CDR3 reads CASTWTGDLNIQYF. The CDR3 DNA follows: TGTGCCAGCACCTGGACAGGGGACTTAAACATTCAGTACTTC.

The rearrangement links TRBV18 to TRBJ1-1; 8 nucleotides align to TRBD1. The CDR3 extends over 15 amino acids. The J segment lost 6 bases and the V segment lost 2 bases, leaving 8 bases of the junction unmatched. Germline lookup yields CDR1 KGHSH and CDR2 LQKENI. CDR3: CASSPETGASSEAFF. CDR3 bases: TGTGCCAGCTCACCAGAGACAGGGGCTAGCTCTGAAGCTTTCTTT.

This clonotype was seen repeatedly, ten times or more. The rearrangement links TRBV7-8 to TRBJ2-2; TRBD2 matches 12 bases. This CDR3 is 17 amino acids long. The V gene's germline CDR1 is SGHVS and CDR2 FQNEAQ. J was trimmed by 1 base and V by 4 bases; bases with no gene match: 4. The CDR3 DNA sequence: TGTGCCAGCAGCTCTTTGACTAGCGGGGGGAACACCGGGGAGCTGTTTTTT. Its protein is CASSSLTSGGNTGELFF.

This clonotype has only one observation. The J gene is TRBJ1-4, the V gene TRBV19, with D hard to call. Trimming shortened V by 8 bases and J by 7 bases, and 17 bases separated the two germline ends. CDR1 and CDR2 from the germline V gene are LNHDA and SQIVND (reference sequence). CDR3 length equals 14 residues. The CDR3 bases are TGTGCCAGTTCGGACTCACGGTCGTTTGAAAAACTGTTTTTT. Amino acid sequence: CASSDSRSFEKLFF.

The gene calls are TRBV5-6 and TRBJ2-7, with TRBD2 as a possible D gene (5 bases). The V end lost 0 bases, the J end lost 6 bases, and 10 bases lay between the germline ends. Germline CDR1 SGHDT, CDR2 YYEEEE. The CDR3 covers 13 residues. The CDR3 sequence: CASSLAVGGEQYF. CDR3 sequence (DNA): TGTGCCAGCAGCTTGGCCGTAGGAGGCGAGCAGTACTTC.

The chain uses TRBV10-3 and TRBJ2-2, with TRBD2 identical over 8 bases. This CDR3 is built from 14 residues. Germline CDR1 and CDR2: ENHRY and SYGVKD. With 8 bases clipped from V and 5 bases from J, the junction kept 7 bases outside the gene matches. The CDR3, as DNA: TGTGCCATCGAGCGGGGGTCGGAGACCGGGGAGCTGTTTTTT. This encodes CAIERGSETGELFF.

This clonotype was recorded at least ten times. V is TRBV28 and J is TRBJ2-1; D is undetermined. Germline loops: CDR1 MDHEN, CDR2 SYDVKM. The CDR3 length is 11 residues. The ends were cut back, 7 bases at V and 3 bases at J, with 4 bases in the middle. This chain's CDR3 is CASTLYNEQFF. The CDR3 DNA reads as TGTGCCAGCACCCTCTACAATGAGCAGTTCTTC.

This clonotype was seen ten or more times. As DNA, the CDR3 is TGTGCCAGCATATCGCACCGAGCCCTAGATACGCAGTATTTT. Translation gives CASISHRALDTQYF. The chain has TRBV7-2 and TRBJ2-3; D unresolved. From germline, CDR1 is SGHTA and CDR2 FQGNSA. The CDR3 is made up of 14 amino acids. Trimming took off 7 bases at V and 5 bases at J, with 16 bases between the two ends. Supplemented by reference TRBV7-2 and TRBJ2-3, the full variable domain reads GAGVSQSPSNKVTEKGKDVELRCDPISGHTALYWYRQSLGQGLEFLIYFQGNSAPDKSGLPSDRFSAERTGGSVSTLTIQRTQQEDSAVYLCASISHRALDTQYFGPGTRLTVL.

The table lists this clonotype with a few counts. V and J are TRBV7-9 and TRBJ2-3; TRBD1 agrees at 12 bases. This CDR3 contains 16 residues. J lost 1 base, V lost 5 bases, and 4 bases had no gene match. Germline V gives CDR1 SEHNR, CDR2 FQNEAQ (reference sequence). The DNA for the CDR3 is TGTGCCAGCAGCCCGGGACAGGGGGCCCGCACAGATACGCAGTATTTT. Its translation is CASSPGQGARTDTQYF.

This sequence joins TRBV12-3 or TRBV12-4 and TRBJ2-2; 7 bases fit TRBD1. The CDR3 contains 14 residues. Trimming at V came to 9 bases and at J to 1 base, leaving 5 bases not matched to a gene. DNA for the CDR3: TGTGCCAGTATAAGGACAGGGAACACCGGGGAGCTGTTTTTT. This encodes CASIRTGNTGELFF.

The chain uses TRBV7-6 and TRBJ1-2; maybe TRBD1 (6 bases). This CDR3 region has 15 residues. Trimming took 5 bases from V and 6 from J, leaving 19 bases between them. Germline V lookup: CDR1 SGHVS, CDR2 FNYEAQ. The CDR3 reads CASSPSLQGSHGYTF. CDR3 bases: TGTGCCAGCAGCCCCTCACTACAGGGAAGTCATGGCTACACCTTC.